These 22 T cell receptor beta chains were all obtained from the same sample, sequenced in a study of T cell repertoires in cytomegalovirus infection (dated by TCRdb to between 2018 and 2021). TCRdb records Illumina HiSeq 1500 as the sequencer. Using fastp trimming at Q25 and MiXCR clonotype assembly, TCRdb reanalyzed the public sequencing data and kept in-frame beta chains. Rows merge per CDR3 protein into single entries with the most common DNA and genes. For this sample there are 480,000 or so distinct CDR3 sequences; over 9% appear just once. The ten largest clones capture roughly a tenth of the sample. Sequenced input: PBMCs. These receptors were obtained from a human donor in good health (CMV status not recorded). Some clones in this sample may be carry-over from other donors' samples.

This clonotype was detected ten times or more. The V gene is TRBV6-5, the J gene TRBJ2-2, with 8 bases that match TRBD2. This CDR3 is 17 amino acids long. The V gene end was trimmed by 5 bases and the J gene end by 7 bases; junction bases not matched to a gene: 15. The germline V gene encodes CDR1 MNHEY and CDR2 SVGAGI. CDR3 in amino acids: CASSPSPGRAKGGELFF. The CDR3 DNA follows: TGTGCCAGCAGTCCCTCCCCCGGGAGGGCCAAGGGCGGGGAGCTGTTTTTT.

The chain carries TRBV19 and TRBJ2-1; TRBD2 agrees at 10 bases. The length of the CDR3 is 15 residues. Germline CDR1 reads LNHDA; CDR2 reads SQIVND (reference sequence). V was clipped by 4 bases and J by 7 bases; unmatched bases: 7. The CDR3 is CASSTSGGRGNEQFF. The CDR3 nucleotides read TGTGCCAGTAGTACTAGCGGGGGTCGCGGTAATGAGCAGTTCTTC.

The sample holds many counts of this clonotype. The chain links TRBV20-1 to TRBJ1-1; no clear D gene. Trimming removed 4 bases from V and 10 bases from J, with 10 bases in between. The germline V gene has CDR1 DFQATT and CDR2 SNEGSKA (reference sequence). The CDR3 has 10 amino acids. The CDR3 protein is CSAIELGAFF. The CDR3 DNA reads as TGCAGTGCTATAGAGTTGGGAGCTTTCTTT.

This clonotype came up many times. The chain has TRBV5-8 and TRBJ2-2; 11 nucleotides agree with TRBD1. CDR3 length: 16 amino acids. Germline values: CDR1 SGHTS, CDR2 YDEGEE. With 4 bases clipped from V and 2 bases from J, the junction kept 4 bases outside the gene matches. CDR3 loop: CASSLRTGGNTGELFF. In DNA, the CDR3 is TGTGCCAGCAGCCTACGGACAGGGGGCAACACCGGGGAGCTGTTTTTT.

The V call is TRBV12-3 or TRBV12-4, the J call TRBJ2-3; tentatively, D is TRBD2 (6 bases). The CDR3 totals 16 residues. With 6 bases removed from V and 2 bases from J, the gap between germline ends came to 18 bases. The CDR3 DNA is TGTGCCAGCAGCAATTCGCTAGCGACGAACACAGATACGCAGTATTTT. Amino acid sequence: CASSNSLATNTDTQYF.

This clonotype has at least ten counts. The rearrangement uses TRBV7-2 and TRBJ2-1, with 11 bases aligning to TRBD1. CDR1 and CDR2 (germline): SGHTA, FQGNSA. Trimming took 4 bases from V and 4 from J; bases not matched to a gene: 6. The CDR3 loop spans 16 amino acids. Here the CDR3 DNA reads TGTGCCAGCAGCTCGACCGGGACAGGGGGGTACAATGAGCAGTTCTTC. This gives the protein CASSSTGTGGYNEQFF.

At least ten counts were recorded for this clonotype. The chain couples TRBV7-2 to TRBJ1-2; TRBD1 matches 9 bases. Per germline, CDR1 SGHTA and CDR2 FQGNSA. V shed 5 bases, J shed 8 bases, and the junction held 6 bases outside the gene matches. CDR3 size: 13 residues. Written as DNA, the CDR3 is TGTGCCAGCAGCCCGGGGACAGGGAGGGGCTACACCTTC. Residues: CASSPGTGRGYTF.

A single count supports this clonotype. This rearrangement joins TRBV29-1 to TRBJ2-7; 7 bases fit TRBD1. Germline V lookup: CDR1 SQVTM, CDR2 ANQGSEA. The CDR3 extends over 12 amino acids. The V gene end was trimmed by 4 bases and the J gene end by 3 bases; junction bases not matched to a gene: 3. The DNA of the CDR3 is TGCAGCGTTGGAGGGGGCATCTACGAGCAGTACTTC. Amino acids: CSVGGGIYEQYF.

This clonotype was recorded many times. The V and J genes are TRBV5-6 and TRBJ2-5; TRBD1 is a possible D gene (5 bases). Deletions cut 2 bases from V and 5 bases from J, with 13 bases between. CDR1 is SGHDT and CDR2 is YYEEEE in the germline V gene. The CDR3 is made up of 14 amino acids. For the CDR3, the DNA is TGTGCCAGCAGCTTTCTGACAGAGAGGGAGACCCAGTACTTC. As protein: CASSFLTERETQYF.

This clonotype was found many times. The gene calls are TRBV27 and TRBJ1-5; the D is unclear. Deletions cut 2 bases from V and 0 bases from J, with 5 bases between. This CDR3 contains 14 residues. Germline V gives CDR1 MNHEY, CDR2 SMNVEV (reference sequence). The CDR3 DNA reads as TGTGCCAGCAGTTTAATCTATAGCAATCAGCCCCAGCATTTT. Residues: CASSLIYSNQPQHF.

This chain's CDR3 is CSANSHRKGEQETQYF. The CDR3 region has the DNA TGCAGTGCGAATTCGCACCGTAAGGGGGAACAAGAGACCCAGTACTTC. This chain joins TRBV20-1 and TRBJ2-5; tentatively, D is TRBD1 (6 bases). Germline loops: CDR1 DFQATT, CDR2 SNEGSKA (reference sequence). The V end lost 6 bases, the J end lost 2 bases, and 22 bases lay between the germline ends. The CDR3 loop spans 16 amino acids.

This clonotype was detected many times. This sequence joins TRBV19 and TRBJ2-3, with TRBD1 identical over 7 bases. This CDR3 region has 15 residues. The V segment lost 3 bases and the J segment 0 bases; nucleotides outside the gene matches: 3. From germline, CDR1 is LNHDA and CDR2 SQIVND (reference sequence). Here the CDR3 DNA reads TGTGCCAGTAGTATGAGGGGGCAGAGCACAGATACGCAGTATTTT. Translation gives CASSMRGQSTDTQYF.

The sample holds many counts of this clonotype. This chain uses TRBV14 with TRBJ2-1, with 11 bases aligning to TRBD2. CDR1 and CDR2 (germline): SGHDN, FVKESK. V gave up 4 bases and J gave up 5 bases; unmatched junction bases: 19. This CDR3 has 20 residues. The CDR3 loop is CASSPLDGLAGGHNHNEQFF. CDR3 DNA: TGTGCCAGCAGCCCCCTGGACGGGCTAGCGGGAGGCCACAATCACAATGAGCAGTTCTTC.

This clonotype occurred many times. The chain uses TRBV7-2 and TRBJ2-2, with TRBD2 matching 14 bases. Germline loops: CDR1 SGHTA, CDR2 FQGNSA. The CDR3 length is 17 residues. V shed 6 bases and J 4 bases; nucleotides not matched to a gene: 7. CDR3 sequence: CASRRPGLAGATGELFF. The CDR3 region has the DNA TGTGCCAGCAGACGACCGGGACTAGCGGGAGCCACCGGGGAGCTGTTTTTT. Full variable domain (remainder filled in from reference TRBV7-2 and TRBJ2-2): GAGVSQSPSNKVTEKGKDVELRCDPISGHTALYWYRQSLGQGLEFLIYFQGNSAPDKSGLPSDRFSAERTGGSVSTLTIQRTQQEDSAVYLCASRRPGLAGATGELFFGEGSRLTVL.

The chain employs TRBV5-1 and TRBJ2-1; 9 bases map to TRBD1. This CDR3 is built from 14 residues. CDR1 and CDR2 (germline): SGHRS, YFSETQ. The V and J ends lost 0 bases and 10 bases, in that order; junction bases with no gene match: 5. CDR3 coding DNA: TGCGCCAGCAGCTTGGAACAGGGGGCGGAAGAGCAGTTCTTC. This codes for CASSLEQGAEEQFF.

This chain connects TRBV12-3 or TRBV12-4 to TRBJ2-1; D is perhaps TRBD1 or TRBD2 (5 bases each). With 1 base removed from V and 7 bases from J, the gap between germline ends came to 8 bases. This CDR3 is 13 amino acids long. The CDR3 sequence: CASSLVGENEQFF. CDR3 in DNA: TGTGCCAGCAGTTTAGTGGGGGAAAATGAGCAGTTCTTC.

This clonotype occurred many times. The V and J genes are TRBV12-3 or TRBV12-4 and TRBJ1-1; D not resolved. There are 11 residues in the CDR3. Trimming left V 7 bases short and J 2 bases short, with 5 bases between. CDR3 loop: CASKINTEAFF. As DNA, the CDR3 is TGTGCCAGCAAGATAAACACTGAAGCTTTCTTT.

This clonotype turned up a few times. The chain is built from TRBV2 and TRBJ1-4, with D possibly matching TRBD1 (5 bases). The CDR3 is 18 amino acids. Germline loops: CDR1 SNHLY, CDR2 FYNNEI. Between the trimmed V and J ends, which lost 5 bases and 3 bases, there was a span of 22 bases. CDR3 sequence: CASSLPPGFSPPNEKLFF. In DNA form, the CDR3 reads TGTGCCAGCAGTCTCCCACCAGGGTTTTCTCCACCTAATGAAAAACTGTTTTTT.

This clonotype was seen ten or more times. The chain couples TRBV19 to TRBJ1-1; unclear D gene. Germline CDR1 reads LNHDA; CDR2 reads SQIVND (reference sequence). V was pared by 7 bases and J by 2 bases, with 11 bases between. This CDR3 has 13 residues. The CDR3 bases are TGTGCCAGTACCCCCTTTTCCAACACTGAAGCTTTCTTT. Protein: CASTPFSNTEAFF. Looking up the rest from reference TRBV19 and TRBJ1-1 gives the full variable domain: DGGITQSPKYLFRKEGQNVTLSCEQNLNHDAMYWYRQDPGQGLRLIYYSQIVNDFQKGDIAEGYSVSREKKESFPLTVTSAQKNPTAFYLCASTPFSNTEAFFGQGTRLTVV.

This clonotype was picked up a small number of times. CDR3 region: CASRSPGLKNEKLFF. CDR3 sequence (DNA): TGTGCCAGCAGATCACCGGGACTGAAGAATGAAAAACTGTTTTTT. The genes are TRBV11-2 and TRBJ1-4; possible D gene TRBD1, 5 bases. The CDR3 contains 15 residues. Trimming took 6 bases from V and 5 from J, leaving 16 bases between them. The germline gives CDR1 SGHAT, CDR2 FQNNGV.

On this clonotype: This may come from a read error, since a much larger clone is one base off. The V and J genes are TRBV12-3 or TRBV12-4 and TRBJ2-1; no reliable D call. The V end lost 7 bases, the J end lost 2 bases, and 12 bases lay between the germline ends. The CDR3 is made up of 14 amino acids. Here the CDR3 reads CASIDLQAYNEQFF. The CDR3 DNA reads TGTGCCAGCATTGACCTCCAAGCCTACAATGAGCAGTTCTTC.

This clonotype was observed many times. This sequence joins TRBV7-6 and TRBJ1-5; maybe TRBD1 (6 bases). Germline V gene data show CDR1 as SGHVS and CDR2 as FNYEAQ. CDR3 length: 14 amino acids. V was shortened by 1 base and J by 5 bases, with 9 bases between the two germline ends. The CDR3 region has the DNA TGTGCCAGCAGCTTAGGCACAGGGCATCAGCCCCAGCATTTT. Translating it yields CASSLGTGHQPQHF.